Here is one TCR beta chain with its context. Measured with immunoSEQ multiplex PCR; TCRdb has only the in-frame clones, and not every one. The sample has about 240,000 clones; approximately 87% are singletons. V gave up 0 bases and J gave up 5 bases; unmatched junction bases: 6. CDR3 length equals 15 residues. Germline CDR1 and CDR2: SGHRS and YFSETQ. This sample is drawn from a study of cytomegalovirus exposure and HLA in healthy donors. The receptor was derived from a young man in good health and CMV-seronegative. J is TRBJ2-5 and V is TRBV5-1; 8 bases match TRBD2. The sequenced material came from PBMCs. The CDR3 here is CASSLDIGGAETQYF. The CDR3 coding sequence is TGCGCCAGCAGCTTGGATATCGGGGGGGCGGAGACCCAGTACTTC.